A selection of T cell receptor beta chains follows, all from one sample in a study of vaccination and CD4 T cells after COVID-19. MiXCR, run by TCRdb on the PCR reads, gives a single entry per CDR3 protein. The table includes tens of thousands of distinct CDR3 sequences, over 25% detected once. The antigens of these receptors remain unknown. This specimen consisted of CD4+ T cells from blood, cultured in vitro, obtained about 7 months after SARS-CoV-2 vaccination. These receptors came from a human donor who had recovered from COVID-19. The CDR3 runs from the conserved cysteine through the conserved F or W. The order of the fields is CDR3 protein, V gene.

CDR3 protein: CASSLGASGTGETQYF; V gene: TRBV7-9
CDR3 protein: CSARFQGAGTEAFF; V gene: TRBV20-1
CDR3 protein: CASSVGTTGELFF; V gene: TRBV2
CDR3 protein: CARSPGTPNQPQHF; V gene: TRBV10-1
CDR3 protein: CASSLHRGSFNEQYF; V gene: TRBV19
CDR3 protein: CASSPTASQALHF; V gene: TRBV28
CDR3 protein: CASSLKGFYYEQYF; V gene: TRBV27
CDR3 protein: CASSLGSTGRSETQYF; V gene: TRBV27
CDR3 protein: CASSWDGSSYNEQFF; V gene: TRBV7-9
CDR3 protein: CSALGGLVGRVEQYF; V gene: TRBV20-1
CDR3 protein: CASSIYPPEAFF; V gene: TRBV28
CDR3 protein: CSAKTGAGENEQFF; V gene: TRBV20-1
CDR3 protein: CSASRDAHQETQYF; V gene: TRBV20-1
CDR3 protein: CASSFFLVDEQYF; V gene: TRBV7-9
CDR3 protein: CASSLGQPNTEAFF; V gene: TRBV27
CDR3 protein: CGAGQLTYEQYF; V gene: TRBV20-1
CDR3 protein: CASSQEQASGSYEQYF; V gene: TRBV4-2
CDR3 protein: CSALESGSGSSDTQYF; V gene: TRBV20-1
CDR3 protein: CASSLDRGDTGELFF; V gene: TRBV7-7
CDR3 protein: CASSAGAGTTYEQYF; V gene: TRBV27
CDR3 protein: CASSRGAGGLFEQFF; V gene: TRBV7-2
CDR3 protein: CASSIVGLAGGMSYNEQFF; V gene: TRBV19